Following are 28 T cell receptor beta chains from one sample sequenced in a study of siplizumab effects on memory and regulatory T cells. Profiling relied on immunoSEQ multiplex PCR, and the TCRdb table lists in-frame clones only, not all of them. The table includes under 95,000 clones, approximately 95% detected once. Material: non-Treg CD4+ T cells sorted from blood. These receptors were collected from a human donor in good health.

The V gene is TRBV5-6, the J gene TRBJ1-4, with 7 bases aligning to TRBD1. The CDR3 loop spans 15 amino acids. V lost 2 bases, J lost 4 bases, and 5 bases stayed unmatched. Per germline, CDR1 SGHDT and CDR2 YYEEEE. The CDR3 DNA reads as TGTGCCAGCAGCTTAGCGGCAGGGGGTAATGAAAAACTGTTTTTT. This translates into CASSLAAGGNEKLFF. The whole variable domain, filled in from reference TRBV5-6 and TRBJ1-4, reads DAGVTQSPTHLIKTRGQQVTLRCSPKSGHDTVSWYQQALGQGPQFIFQYYEEEERQRGNFPDRFSGHQFPNYSSELNVNALLLGDSALYLCASSLAAGGNEKLFFGSGTQLSVL.

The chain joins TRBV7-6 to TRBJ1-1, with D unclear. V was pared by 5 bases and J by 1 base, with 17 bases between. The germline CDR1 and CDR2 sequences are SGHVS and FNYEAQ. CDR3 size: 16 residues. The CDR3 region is CASSPRAESRNTEAFF. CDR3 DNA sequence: TGTGCCAGCAGCCCCAGAGCGGAGTCTAGGAACACTGAAGCTTTCTTT.

This chain's CDR3 is CASSQQGYEQFF. The CDR3 DNA reads TGTGCCAGCAGCCAACAAGGCTATGAGCAGTTCTTC. The gene calls are TRBV14 and TRBJ2-1; D uncertain. V was clipped by 2 bases and J by 8 bases, with 7 bases between them. The germline CDR1 and CDR2 sequences are SGHDN and FVKESK. The CDR3 is 12 amino acids.

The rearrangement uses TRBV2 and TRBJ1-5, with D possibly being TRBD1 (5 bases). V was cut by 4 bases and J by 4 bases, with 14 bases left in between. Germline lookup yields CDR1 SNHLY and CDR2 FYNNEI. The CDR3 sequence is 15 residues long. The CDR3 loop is CASSAPRGGNQPQHF. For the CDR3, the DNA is TGTGCCAGCAGTGCCCCCCGGGGGGGAAATCAGCCCCAGCATTTT.

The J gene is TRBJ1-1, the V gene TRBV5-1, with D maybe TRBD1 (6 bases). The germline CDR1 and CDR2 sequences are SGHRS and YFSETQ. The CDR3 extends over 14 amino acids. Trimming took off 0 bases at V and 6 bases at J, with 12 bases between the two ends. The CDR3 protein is CASSLDPGVAEAFF. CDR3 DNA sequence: TGCGCCAGCAGCTTGGATCCAGGGGTGGCTGAAGCTTTCTTT.

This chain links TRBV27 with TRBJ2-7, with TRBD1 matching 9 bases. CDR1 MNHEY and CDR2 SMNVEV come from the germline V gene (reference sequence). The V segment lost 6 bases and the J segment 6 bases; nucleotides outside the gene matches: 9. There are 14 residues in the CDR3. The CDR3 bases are TGTGCCAGCAGGGCCACGGACAGGGGACTCGAGCAGTACTTC. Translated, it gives CASRATDRGLEQYF.

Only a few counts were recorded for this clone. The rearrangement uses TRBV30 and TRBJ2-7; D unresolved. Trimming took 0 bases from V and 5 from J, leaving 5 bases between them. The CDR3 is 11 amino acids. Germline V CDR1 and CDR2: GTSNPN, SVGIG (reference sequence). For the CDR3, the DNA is TGTGCCTGGAGTGTTTCCCACGAGCAGTACTTC. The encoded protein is CAWSVSHEQYF.

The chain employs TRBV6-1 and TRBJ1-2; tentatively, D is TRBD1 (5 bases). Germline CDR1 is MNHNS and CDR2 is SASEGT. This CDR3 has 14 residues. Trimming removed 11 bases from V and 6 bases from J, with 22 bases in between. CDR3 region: CAVLRAGGLNGYTF. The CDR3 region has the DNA TGTGCCGTACTGCGGGCGGGGGGATTGAATGGCTACACCTTC.

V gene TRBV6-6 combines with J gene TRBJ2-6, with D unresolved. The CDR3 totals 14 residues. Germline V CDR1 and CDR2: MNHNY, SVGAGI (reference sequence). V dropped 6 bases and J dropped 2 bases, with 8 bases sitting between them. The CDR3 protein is CASRAPAGANVLTF. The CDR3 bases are TGTGCCAGCAGGGCACCGGCTGGGGCCAACGTCCTGACTTTC.

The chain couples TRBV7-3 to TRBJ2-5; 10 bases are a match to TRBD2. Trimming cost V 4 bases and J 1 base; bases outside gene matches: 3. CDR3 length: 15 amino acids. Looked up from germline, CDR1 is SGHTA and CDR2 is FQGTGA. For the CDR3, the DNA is TGTGCCAGCAGCTCCCTAGCGGGAGTCCAAGAGACCCAGTACTTC. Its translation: CASSSLAGVQETQYF.

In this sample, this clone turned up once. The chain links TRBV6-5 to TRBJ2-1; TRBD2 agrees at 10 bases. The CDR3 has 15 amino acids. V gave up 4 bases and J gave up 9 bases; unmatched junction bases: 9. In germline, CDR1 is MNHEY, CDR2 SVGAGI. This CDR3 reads CASSSPTSGVGEQFF. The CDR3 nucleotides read TGTGCCAGCAGTTCCCCCACTAGCGGGGTAGGTGAGCAGTTCTTC.

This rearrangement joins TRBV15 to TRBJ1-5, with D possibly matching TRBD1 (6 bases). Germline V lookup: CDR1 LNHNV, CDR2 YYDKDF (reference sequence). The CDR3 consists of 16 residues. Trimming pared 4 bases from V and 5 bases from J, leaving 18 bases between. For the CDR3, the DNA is TGTGCCACCAGCATCAGTAACAGGCAGGGGCATCAGCCCCAGCATTTT. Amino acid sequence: CATSISNRQGHQPQHF.

The CDR3 nucleotides are TGTGCCAGCAGTTTGAATCCATCGGACACGATCTATGGCTACACCTTC. This codes for CASSLNPSDTIYGYTF. The chain recombines TRBV28 with TRBJ1-2; D might be TRBD1 (5 bases). There are 16 residues in the CDR3. Germline CDR1 reads MDHEN; CDR2 reads SYDVKM. The ends were cut back, 3 bases at V and 4 bases at J, with 18 bases in the middle.

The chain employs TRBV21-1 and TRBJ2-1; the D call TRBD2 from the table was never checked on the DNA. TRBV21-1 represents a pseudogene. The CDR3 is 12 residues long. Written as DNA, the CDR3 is TGTGCCAGCAGCCCCCCGGACAATGAGCAGTTCTTC. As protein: CASSPPDNEQFF.

Here the CDR3 DNA reads TGCGCCAGCAGCCAAGAACAGGGGCGGATGAGATATGGCTACACCTTC. Its translation: CASSQEQGRMRYGYTF. This chain links TRBV4-1 with TRBJ1-2; TRBD1 matches at 7 bases. The trim removed 0 bases at V and 5 bases at J, leaving 9 bases unmatched. The V gene's germline CDR1 is MGHRA and CDR2 YSYEKL. The CDR3 runs to 16 residues.

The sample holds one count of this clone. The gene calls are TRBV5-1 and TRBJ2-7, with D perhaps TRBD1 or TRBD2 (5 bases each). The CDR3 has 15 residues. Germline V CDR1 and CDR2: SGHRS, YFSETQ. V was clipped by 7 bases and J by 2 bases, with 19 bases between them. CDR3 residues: CASRPSPLGAYEQYF. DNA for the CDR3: TGCGCCAGCCGCCCCTCTCCCCTGGGGGCCTACGAGCAGTACTTC.

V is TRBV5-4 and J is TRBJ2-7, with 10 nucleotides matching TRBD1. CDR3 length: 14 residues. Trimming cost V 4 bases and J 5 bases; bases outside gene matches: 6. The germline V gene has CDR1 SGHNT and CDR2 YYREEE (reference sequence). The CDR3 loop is CASSRGQGGDEQYF. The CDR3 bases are TGTGCCAGCAGCCGAGGACAGGGGGGGGACGAGCAGTACTTC.

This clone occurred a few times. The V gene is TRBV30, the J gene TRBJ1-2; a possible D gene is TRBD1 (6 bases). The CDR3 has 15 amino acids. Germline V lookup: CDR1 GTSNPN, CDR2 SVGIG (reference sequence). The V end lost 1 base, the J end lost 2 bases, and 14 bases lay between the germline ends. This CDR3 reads CAWSALDRRNYGYTF. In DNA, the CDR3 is TGTGCCTGGAGTGCGTTAGACAGGAGGAACTATGGCTACACCTTC.

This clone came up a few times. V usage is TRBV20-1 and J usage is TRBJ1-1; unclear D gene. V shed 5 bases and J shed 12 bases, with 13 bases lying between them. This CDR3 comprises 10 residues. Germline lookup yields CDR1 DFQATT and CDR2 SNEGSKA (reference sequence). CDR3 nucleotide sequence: TGCAGTGCTTCTTTAGGCCCCACTTTCTTT. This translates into CSASLGPTFF.

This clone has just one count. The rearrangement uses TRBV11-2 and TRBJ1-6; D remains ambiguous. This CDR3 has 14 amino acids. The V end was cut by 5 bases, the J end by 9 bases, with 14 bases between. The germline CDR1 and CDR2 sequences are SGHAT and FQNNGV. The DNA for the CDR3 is TGTGCCAGCAGCCTGAAGAGGTCGGGTTCACCCCTCCACTTT. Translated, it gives CASSLKRSGSPLHF.

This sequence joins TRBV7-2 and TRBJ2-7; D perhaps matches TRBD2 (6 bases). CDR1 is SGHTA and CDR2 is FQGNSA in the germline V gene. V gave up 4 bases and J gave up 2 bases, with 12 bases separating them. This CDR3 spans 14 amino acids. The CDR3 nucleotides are TGTGCCAGCAGCTCCGGGACTCTAGCCTACGAGCAGTACTTC. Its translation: CASSSGTLAYEQYF.

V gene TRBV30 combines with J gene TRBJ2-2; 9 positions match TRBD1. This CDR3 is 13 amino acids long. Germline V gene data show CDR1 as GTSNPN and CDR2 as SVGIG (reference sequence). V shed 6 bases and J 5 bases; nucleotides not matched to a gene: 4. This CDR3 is CACRTGVTGELFF. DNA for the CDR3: TGTGCCTGCCGGACAGGGGTGACCGGGGAGCTGTTTTTT.

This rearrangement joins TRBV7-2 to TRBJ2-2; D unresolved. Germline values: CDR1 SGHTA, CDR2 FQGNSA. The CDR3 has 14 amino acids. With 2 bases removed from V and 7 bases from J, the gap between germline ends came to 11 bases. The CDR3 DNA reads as TGTGCCAGCAGCTTATCTCCTGCCGGCGGGGAGCTGTTTTTT. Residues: CASSLSPAGGELFF.

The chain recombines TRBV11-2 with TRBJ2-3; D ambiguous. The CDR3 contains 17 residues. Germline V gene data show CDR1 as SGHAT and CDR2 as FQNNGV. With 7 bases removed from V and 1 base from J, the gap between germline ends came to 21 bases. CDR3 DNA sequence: TGTGCCAGCACCCGAGGAGTCTCTGGGAAACGCACAGATACGCAGTATTTT. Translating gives CASTRGVSGKRTDTQYF.

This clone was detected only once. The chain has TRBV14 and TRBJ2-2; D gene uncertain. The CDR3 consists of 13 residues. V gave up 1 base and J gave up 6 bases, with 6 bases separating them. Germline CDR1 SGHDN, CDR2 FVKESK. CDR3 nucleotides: TGTGCCAGCAGCCAAGGACGGGCCGGGGAGCTGTTTTTT. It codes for CASSQGRAGELFF.

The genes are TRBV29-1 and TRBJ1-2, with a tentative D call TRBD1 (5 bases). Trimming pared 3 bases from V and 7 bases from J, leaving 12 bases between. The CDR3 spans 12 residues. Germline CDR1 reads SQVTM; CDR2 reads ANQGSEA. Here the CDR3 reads CSVDLQGGGYTF. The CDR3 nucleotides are TGCAGCGTTGACTTGCAGGGTGGTGGCTACACCTTC.

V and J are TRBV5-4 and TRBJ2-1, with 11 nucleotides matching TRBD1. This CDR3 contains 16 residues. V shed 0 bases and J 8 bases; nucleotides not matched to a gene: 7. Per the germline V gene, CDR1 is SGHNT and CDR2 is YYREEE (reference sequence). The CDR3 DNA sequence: TGTGCCAGCAGCTTGGATGGGACAGGGGGGTCCGATGAGCAGTTCTTC. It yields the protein CASSLDGTGGSDEQFF.

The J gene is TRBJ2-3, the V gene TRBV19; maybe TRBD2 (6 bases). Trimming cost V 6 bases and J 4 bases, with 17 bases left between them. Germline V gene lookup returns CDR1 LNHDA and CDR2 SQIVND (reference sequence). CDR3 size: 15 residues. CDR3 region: CASRSGGTHADTQYF. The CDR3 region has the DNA TGTGCCAGTAGGAGTGGGGGGACTCACGCAGATACGCAGTATTTT. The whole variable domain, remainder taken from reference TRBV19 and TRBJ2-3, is DGGITQSPKYLFRKEGQNVTLSCEQNLNHDAMYWYRQDPGQGLRLIYYSQIVNDFQKGDIAEGYSVSREKKESFPLTVTSAQKNPTAFYLCASRSGGTHADTQYFGPGTRLTVL.